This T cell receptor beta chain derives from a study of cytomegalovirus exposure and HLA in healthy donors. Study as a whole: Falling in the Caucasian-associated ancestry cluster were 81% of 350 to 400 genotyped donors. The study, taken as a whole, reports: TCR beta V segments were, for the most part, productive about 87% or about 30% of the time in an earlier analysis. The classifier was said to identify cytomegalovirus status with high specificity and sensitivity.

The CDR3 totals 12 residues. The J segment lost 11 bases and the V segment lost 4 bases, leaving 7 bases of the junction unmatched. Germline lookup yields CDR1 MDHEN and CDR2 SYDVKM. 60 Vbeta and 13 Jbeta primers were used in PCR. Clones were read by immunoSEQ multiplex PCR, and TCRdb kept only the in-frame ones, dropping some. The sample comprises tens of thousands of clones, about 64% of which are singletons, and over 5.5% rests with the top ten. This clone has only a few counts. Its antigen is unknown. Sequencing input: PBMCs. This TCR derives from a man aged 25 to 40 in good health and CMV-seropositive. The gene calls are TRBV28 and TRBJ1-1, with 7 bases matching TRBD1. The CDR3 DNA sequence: TGTGCCAGCAGTTCATCGACAGGGTACGCTTTCTTT. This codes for CASSSSTGYAFF. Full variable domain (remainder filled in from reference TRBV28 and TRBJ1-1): DVKVTQSSRYLVKRTGEKVFLECVQDMDHENMFWYRQDPGLGLRLIYFSYDVKMKEKGDIPEGYSVSREKKERFSLILESASTNQTSMYLCASSSSTGYAFFGQGTRLTVV.